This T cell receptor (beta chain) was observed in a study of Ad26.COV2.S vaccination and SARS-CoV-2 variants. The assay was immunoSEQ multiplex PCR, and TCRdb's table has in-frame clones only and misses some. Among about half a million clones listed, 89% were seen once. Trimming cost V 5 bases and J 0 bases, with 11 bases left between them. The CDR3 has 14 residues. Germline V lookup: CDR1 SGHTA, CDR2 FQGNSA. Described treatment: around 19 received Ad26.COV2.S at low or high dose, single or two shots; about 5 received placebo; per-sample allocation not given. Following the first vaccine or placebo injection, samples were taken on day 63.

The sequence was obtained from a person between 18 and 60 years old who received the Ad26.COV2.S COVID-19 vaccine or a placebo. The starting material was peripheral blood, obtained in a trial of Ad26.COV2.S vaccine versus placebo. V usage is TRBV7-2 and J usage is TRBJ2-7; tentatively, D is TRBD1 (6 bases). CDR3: CASSPRTDSYEQYF. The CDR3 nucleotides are TGTGCCAGCAGCCCCCGGACAGACTCCTACGAGCAGTACTTC.